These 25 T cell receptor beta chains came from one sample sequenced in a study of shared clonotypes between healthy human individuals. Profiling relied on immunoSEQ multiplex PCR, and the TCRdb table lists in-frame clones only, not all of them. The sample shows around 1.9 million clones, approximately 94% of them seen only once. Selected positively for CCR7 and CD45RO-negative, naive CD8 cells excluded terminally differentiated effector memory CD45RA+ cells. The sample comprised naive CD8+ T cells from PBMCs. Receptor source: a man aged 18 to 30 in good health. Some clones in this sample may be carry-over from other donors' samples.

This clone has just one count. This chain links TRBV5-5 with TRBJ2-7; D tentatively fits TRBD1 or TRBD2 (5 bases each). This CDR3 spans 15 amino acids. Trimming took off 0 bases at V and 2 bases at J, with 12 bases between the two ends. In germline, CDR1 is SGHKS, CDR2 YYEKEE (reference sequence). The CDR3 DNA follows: TGTGCCAGCAGCTTGGTATATGGGACCACCTACGAGCAGTACTTC. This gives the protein CASSLVYGTTYEQYF.

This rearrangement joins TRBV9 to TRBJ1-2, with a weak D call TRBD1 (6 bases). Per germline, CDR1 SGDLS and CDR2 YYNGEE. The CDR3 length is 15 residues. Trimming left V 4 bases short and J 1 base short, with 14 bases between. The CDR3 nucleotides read TGTGCCAGCAGCCCCGCTGGACAGATTAACTATGGCTACACCTTC. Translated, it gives CASSPAGQINYGYTF.

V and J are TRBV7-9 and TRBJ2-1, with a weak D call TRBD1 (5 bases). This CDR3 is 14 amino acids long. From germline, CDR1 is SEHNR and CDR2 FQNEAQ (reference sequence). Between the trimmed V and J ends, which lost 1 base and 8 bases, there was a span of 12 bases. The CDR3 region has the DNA TGTGCCAGCAGCTTAGGTGTCAGGGTCGATGAGCAGTTCTTC. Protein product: CASSLGVRVDEQFF.

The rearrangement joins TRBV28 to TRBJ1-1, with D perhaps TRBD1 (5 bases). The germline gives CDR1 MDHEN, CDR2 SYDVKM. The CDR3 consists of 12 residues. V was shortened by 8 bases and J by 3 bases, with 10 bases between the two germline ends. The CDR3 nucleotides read TGTGCCAGCTGCCGGGGCTACACTGAAGCTTTCTTT. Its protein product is CASCRGYTEAFF.

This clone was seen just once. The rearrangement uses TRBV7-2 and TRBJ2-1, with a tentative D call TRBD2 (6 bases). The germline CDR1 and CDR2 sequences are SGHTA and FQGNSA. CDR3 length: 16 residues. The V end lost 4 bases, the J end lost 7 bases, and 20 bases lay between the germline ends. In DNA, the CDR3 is TGTGCCAGCAGCTCCTGGATTGAGGAGGGCCTGAATGAGCAGTTCTTC. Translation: CASSSWIEEGLNEQFF.

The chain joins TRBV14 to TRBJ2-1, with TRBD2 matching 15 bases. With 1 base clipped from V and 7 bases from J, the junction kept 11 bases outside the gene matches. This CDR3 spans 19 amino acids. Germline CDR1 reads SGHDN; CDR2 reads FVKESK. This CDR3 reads CASSQGGPGLAGGVNEQFF. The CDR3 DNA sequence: TGTGCCAGCAGCCAAGGCGGACCGGGACTAGCGGGAGGTGTTAATGAGCAGTTCTTC.

In DNA, the CDR3 is TGTGCCAGCAGCCAGACAGGGGGCACTGAAGCTTTCTTT. Encoded protein: CASSQTGGTEAFF. This chain joins TRBV9 and TRBJ1-1, with 9 bases matching TRBD1. Germline CDR1 SGDLS, CDR2 YYNGEE. The CDR3 extends over 13 amino acids. The junction had 2 bases not matched to a gene; V was cut back by 4 bases and J by 4 bases.

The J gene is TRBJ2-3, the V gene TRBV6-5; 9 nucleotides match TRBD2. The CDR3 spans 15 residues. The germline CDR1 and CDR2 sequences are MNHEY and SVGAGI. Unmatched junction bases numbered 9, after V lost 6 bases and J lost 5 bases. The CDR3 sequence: CASSVVAGGEDTQYF. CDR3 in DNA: TGTGCCAGCAGCGTCGTCGCGGGAGGGGAAGATACGCAGTATTTT.

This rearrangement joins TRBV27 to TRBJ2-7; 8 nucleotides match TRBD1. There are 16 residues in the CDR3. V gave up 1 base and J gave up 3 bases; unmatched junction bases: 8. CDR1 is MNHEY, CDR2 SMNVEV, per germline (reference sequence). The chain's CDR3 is CASSLYPPGGFYEQYF. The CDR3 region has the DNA TGTGCCAGCAGTTTATATCCCCCAGGGGGCTTCTACGAGCAGTACTTC.

The CDR3 sequence is CASSPSGEGQPQHF. CDR3 bases: TGTGCCAGCTCTCCCTCCGGAGAGGGACAGCCCCAGCATTTT. V is TRBV27 and J is TRBJ1-5; D remains ambiguous. V dropped 8 bases and J dropped 7 bases, with 18 bases sitting between them. In germline, CDR1 is MNHEY, CDR2 SMNVEV (reference sequence). There are 14 residues in the CDR3.

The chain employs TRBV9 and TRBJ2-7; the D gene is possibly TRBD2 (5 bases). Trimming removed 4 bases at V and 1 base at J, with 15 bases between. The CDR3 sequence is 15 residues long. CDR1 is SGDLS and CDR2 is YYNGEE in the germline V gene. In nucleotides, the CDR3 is TGTGCCAGCAGCCCTCACGGGGAGACGTCCTACGAGCAGTACTTC. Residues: CASSPHGETSYEQYF.

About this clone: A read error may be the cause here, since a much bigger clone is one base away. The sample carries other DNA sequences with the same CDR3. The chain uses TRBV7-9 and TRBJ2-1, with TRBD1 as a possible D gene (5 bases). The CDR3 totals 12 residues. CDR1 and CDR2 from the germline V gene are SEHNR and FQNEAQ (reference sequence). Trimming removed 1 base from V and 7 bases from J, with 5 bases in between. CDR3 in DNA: TGTGCCAGCAGCTTAGGGACAAATGAGCAGTTCTTC. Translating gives CASSLGTNEQFF.

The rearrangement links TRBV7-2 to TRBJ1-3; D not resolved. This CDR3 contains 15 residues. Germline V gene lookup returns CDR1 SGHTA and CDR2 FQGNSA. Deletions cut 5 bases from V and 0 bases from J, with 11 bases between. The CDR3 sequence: CASSVDRSSGNTIYF. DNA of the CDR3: TGTGCCAGCAGCGTCGACCGCAGCTCTGGAAACACCATATATTTT.

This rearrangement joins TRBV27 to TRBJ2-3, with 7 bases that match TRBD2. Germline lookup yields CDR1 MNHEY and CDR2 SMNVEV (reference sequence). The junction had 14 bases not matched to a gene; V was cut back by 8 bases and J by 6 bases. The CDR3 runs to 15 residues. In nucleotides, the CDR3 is TGTGCCAGCCGGACTAGACTCGGCTCCTGGGATACGCAGTATTTT. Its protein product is CASRTRLGSWDTQYF.

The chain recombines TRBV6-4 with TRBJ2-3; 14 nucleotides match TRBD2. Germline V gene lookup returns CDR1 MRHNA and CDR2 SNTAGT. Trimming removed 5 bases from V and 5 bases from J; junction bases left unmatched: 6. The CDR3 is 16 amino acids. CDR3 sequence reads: CASSPGLAGVEDTQYF. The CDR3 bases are TGTGCCAGCAGTCCGGGACTAGCGGGAGTTGAAGATACGCAGTATTTT.

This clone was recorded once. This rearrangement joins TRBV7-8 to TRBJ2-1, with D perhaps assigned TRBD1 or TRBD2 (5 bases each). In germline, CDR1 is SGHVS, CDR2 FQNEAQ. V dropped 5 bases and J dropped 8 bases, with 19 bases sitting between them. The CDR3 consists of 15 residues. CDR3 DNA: TGTGCCAGCAGCCCCGAGGGACCGTCTTTGTATGAGCAGTTCTTC. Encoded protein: CASSPEGPSLYEQFF.

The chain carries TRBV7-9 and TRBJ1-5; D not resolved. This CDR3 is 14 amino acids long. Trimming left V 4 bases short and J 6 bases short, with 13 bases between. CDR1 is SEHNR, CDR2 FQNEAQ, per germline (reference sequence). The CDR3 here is CASSSWGGSQPQHF. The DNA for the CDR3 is TGTGCCAGCAGCTCGTGGGGAGGTAGTCAGCCCCAGCATTTT.

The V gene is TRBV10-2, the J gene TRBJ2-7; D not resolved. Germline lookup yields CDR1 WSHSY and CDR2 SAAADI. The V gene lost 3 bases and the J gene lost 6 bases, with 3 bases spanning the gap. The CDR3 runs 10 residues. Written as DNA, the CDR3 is TGCGCCAGCAGTGACGTCGAGCAGTACTTC. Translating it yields CASSDVEQYF.

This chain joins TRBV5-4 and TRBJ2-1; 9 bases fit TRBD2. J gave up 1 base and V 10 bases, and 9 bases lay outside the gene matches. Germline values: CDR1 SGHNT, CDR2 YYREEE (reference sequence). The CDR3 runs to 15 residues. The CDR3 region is CAGASGLASYNEQFF. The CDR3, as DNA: TGTGCCGGTGCCTCGGGACTAGCATCCTACAATGAGCAGTTCTTC.

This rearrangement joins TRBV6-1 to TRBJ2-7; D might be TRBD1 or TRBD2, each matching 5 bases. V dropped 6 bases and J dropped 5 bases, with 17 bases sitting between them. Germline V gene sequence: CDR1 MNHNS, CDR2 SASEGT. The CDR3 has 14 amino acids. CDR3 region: CASSPGTLYDEQYF. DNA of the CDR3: TGTGCCAGCAGCCCAGGGACCCTATACGACGAGCAGTACTTC.

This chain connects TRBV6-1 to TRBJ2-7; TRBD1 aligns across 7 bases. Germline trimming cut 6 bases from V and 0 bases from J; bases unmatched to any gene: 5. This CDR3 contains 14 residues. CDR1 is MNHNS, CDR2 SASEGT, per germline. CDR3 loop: CASRPGQRSYEQYF. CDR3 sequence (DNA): TGTGCCAGCAGACCGGGACAGCGCTCCTACGAGCAGTACTTC.

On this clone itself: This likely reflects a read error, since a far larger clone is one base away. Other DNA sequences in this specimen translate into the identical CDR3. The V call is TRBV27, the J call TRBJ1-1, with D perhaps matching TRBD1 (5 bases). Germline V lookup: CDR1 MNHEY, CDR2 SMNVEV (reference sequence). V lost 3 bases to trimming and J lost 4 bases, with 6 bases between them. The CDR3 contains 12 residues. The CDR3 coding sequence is TGTGCCAGCAGTTTGAGGGGCACTGAAGCTTTCTTT. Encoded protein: CASSLRGTEAFF.

CDR3 nucleotide sequence: TGTGCCTGGAGTGGGGACAGGGACCACGAGCAGTACTTC. Protein: CAWSGDRDHEQYF. V and J are TRBV30 and TRBJ2-7; 9 positions agree with TRBD1. CDR1 is GTSNPN and CDR2 is SVGIG in the germline V gene (reference sequence). The CDR3 has 13 amino acids. V lost 1 base, J lost 5 bases, and 3 bases stayed unmatched.

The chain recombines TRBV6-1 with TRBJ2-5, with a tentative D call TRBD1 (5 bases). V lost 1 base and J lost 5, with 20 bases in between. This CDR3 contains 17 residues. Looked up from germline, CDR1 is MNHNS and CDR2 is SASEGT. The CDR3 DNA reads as TGTGCCAGCAGTGAAGAGGGGCGACTGGGCGAGTGGGAGACCCAGTACTTC. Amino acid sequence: CASSEEGRLGEWETQYF.

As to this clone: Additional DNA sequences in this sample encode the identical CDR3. CDR3: CASSVRPYEQYF. The CDR3 nucleotides are TGTGCCAGCAGTGTACGCCCCTACGAGCAGTACTTC. The genes are TRBV6-1 and TRBJ2-7, with D unresolved. CDR1 is MNHNS and CDR2 is SASEGT in the germline V gene. The length of the CDR3 is 12 residues. Trimming took 4 bases from V and 2 from J, leaving 6 bases between them.